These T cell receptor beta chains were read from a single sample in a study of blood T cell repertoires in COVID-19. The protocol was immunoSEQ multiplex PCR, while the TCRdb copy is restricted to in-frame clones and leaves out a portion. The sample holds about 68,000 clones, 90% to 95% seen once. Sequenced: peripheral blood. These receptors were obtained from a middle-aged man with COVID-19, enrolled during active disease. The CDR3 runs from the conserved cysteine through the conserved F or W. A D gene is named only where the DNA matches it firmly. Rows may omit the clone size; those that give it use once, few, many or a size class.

CDR3nt: TGCGCCAGCAGCGTTACAGGGTCCCAGCCCCAGCATTTT
CDR3aa: CASSVTGSQPQHF
j_gene: TRBJ1-5
d_gene: -
abundance: few
v_gene: TRBV5-1

CDR3nt: TGTGCCAGCTCACCACGGGGACAGCAAACAACCTACGAGCAGTACTTC
CDR3aa: CASSPRGQQTTYEQYF
j_gene: TRBJ2-7
d_gene: TRBD1
abundance: -
v_gene: TRBV18

CDR3nt: TGTGCCAGCAGCCAAGACCTCCCGGTAGCGGGGGCCCACTACAATGAGCAGTTCTTC
CDR3aa: CASSQDLPVAGAHYNEQFF
j_gene: TRBJ2-1
d_gene: TRBD2
abundance: -
v_gene: TRBV14

CDR3nt: TGTGCCAGACGGGAGTTCAATGAGCAGTTCTTC
CDR3aa: CARREFNEQFF
j_gene: TRBJ2-1
d_gene: -
abundance: -
v_gene: TRBV5-3

CDR3nt: TGTGCCATCAGTGAGGGTACCGGCGGGTACCAAGAGACCCAGTACTTC
CDR3aa: CAISEGTGGYQETQYF
j_gene: TRBJ2-5
d_gene: -
abundance: -
v_gene: TRBV10-3

CDR3nt: TGTGCCAGCAGCCAAGGACAAACTAGCAATCAGCCCCAGCATTTT
CDR3aa: CASSQGQTSNQPQHF
j_gene: TRBJ1-5
d_gene: -
abundance: -
v_gene: TRBV3-1/TRBV3-2

CDR3nt: TGTGCCAGCAGTTTAGGTCCAGGGGGATATGGCTACACCTTC
CDR3aa: CASSLGPGGYGYTF
j_gene: TRBJ1-2
d_gene: TRBD1
abundance: -
v_gene: TRBV28

CDR3nt: TGTGCCAGCGCGGAGGGCTACGAGCAGTACTTC
CDR3aa: CASAEGYEQYF
j_gene: TRBJ2-7
d_gene: -
abundance: -
v_gene: TRBV6-5

CDR3nt: TGTGCCAGCAGCTTAGTGCGGGAGAACGAGCAGTACTTC
CDR3aa: CASSLVRENEQYF
j_gene: TRBJ2-7
d_gene: TRBD2
abundance: -
v_gene: TRBV7-2

CDR3nt: TGCGCCAGCAGCTTGAGCCCCGACACGCACTATGGCTACACCTTC
CDR3aa: CASSLSPDTHYGYTF
j_gene: TRBJ1-2
d_gene: -
abundance: -
v_gene: TRBV5-1

CDR3nt: TGTGCCAGCAGTGAGGCAGATTATAGCAATCAGCCCCAGCATTTT
CDR3aa: CASSEADYSNQPQHF
j_gene: TRBJ1-5
d_gene: -
abundance: -
v_gene: TRBV6-1

CDR3nt: TGTGCCAGCAGCACCGCCGGGACACTAATCTACGAGCAGTACTTC
CDR3aa: CASSTAGTLIYEQYF
j_gene: TRBJ2-7
d_gene: -
abundance: once
v_gene: TRBV6-5

CDR3nt: TGCGCCAGCAGCCCCGAAGCGGGGGAAAAGGGGACCCAGTACTTC
CDR3aa: CASSPEAGEKGTQYF
j_gene: TRBJ2-5
d_gene: TRBD2
abundance: -
v_gene: TRBV5-1

CDR3nt: TGTGCCAGCAGCCATAGCGGGGGCCAAAACAATGAGCAGTTCTTC
CDR3aa: CASSHSGGQNNEQFF
j_gene: TRBJ2-1
d_gene: TRBD2
abundance: -
v_gene: TRBV3-1/TRBV3-2

CDR3nt: TGTGCCAGCAGGCCGGGACTAGCGGAAGAGACCCAGTACTTC
CDR3aa: CASRPGLAEETQYF
j_gene: TRBJ2-5
d_gene: TRBD2
abundance: -
v_gene: TRBV11-2

CDR3nt: TGTGCCTGGAGTATGGGGGCCAAAAACCCATACAATGAGCAGTTCTTC
CDR3aa: CAWSMGAKNPYNEQFF
j_gene: TRBJ2-1
d_gene: -
abundance: few
v_gene: TRBV30

CDR3nt: TGTGCCAGCAGTTTATCGGGACAGTTGTACGAGCAGTACTTC
CDR3aa: CASSLSGQLYEQYF
j_gene: TRBJ2-7
d_gene: TRBD1
abundance: -
v_gene: TRBV27

CDR3nt: TGTGCCAGTAGTGATAGGAGGGGGACAGGCCAAGAGACCCAGTACTTC
CDR3aa: CASSDRRGTGQETQYF
j_gene: TRBJ2-5
d_gene: TRBD1
abundance: -
v_gene: TRBV19

CDR3nt: TGCGCCAGCAGCCCCCTCCTCGGGGGGGGGCGCCTAAATACGCAGTATTTT
CDR3aa: CASSPLLGGGRLNTQYF
j_gene: TRBJ2-3
d_gene: TRBD2
abundance: -
v_gene: TRBV5-1

CDR3nt: TGTGCCATCAGTGAGCTACAGGGAACCTACGAGCAGTACTTC
CDR3aa: CAISELQGTYEQYF
j_gene: TRBJ2-7
d_gene: -
abundance: -
v_gene: TRBV10-3

CDR3nt: TGCGCCAGCAGCCAAGAACAAGTGAACACTGAAGCTTTCTTT
CDR3aa: CASSQEQVNTEAFF
j_gene: TRBJ1-1
d_gene: -
abundance: -
v_gene: TRBV4-1

CDR3nt: TGTGCCAGTAGTGAAAGAGGCGCTGCTAACTATGGCTACACCTTC
CDR3aa: CASSERGAANYGYTF
j_gene: TRBJ1-2
d_gene: -
abundance: -
v_gene: TRBV19

CDR3nt: TGTGCCAGCTCCCCCTCCATGGGGACAGGAGGACCAGATACGCAGTATTTT
CDR3aa: CASSPSMGTGGPDTQYF
j_gene: TRBJ2-3
d_gene: TRBD1
abundance: -
v_gene: TRBV18

CDR3nt: TGTGCCAGCAGCTCTTATTTGGGGGCCGAGCAGTTCTTC
CDR3aa: CASSSYLGAEQFF
j_gene: TRBJ2-1
d_gene: -
abundance: -
v_gene: TRBV11-3

CDR3nt: TGTGCCGACCGGACAGAGGCCATGAACACTGAAGCTTTCTTT
CDR3aa: CADRTEAMNTEAFF
j_gene: TRBJ1-1
d_gene: -
abundance: -
v_gene: TRBV2

CDR3nt: TGTGCCTGGAGTCGCCAACAGGGGGGGTCACCCCTCCACTTT
CDR3aa: CAWSRQQGGSPLHF
j_gene: TRBJ1-6
d_gene: TRBD1
abundance: -
v_gene: TRBV30

CDR3nt: TGTGCCAGCAGCTTGTACCCGGGACAGGGGAACGAGCAGTACTTC
CDR3aa: CASSLYPGQGNEQYF
j_gene: TRBJ2-7
d_gene: TRBD1
abundance: -
v_gene: TRBV7-9

CDR3nt: TGCGCCAGCAGCTCGACCGGACAGAACTATGGCTACACCTTC
CDR3aa: CASSSTGQNYGYTF
j_gene: TRBJ1-2
d_gene: -
abundance: once
v_gene: TRBV5-1

CDR3nt: TGCGCCAGCAGCCAAGGGCAGGGCCCTAGCAATCAGCCCCAGCATTTT
CDR3aa: CASSQGQGPSNQPQHF
j_gene: TRBJ1-5
d_gene: -
abundance: -
v_gene: TRBV4-1

CDR3nt: TGTGCCATCAGTGGACCGGGAACTGATCAGCCCCAGCATTTT
CDR3aa: CAISGPGTDQPQHF
j_gene: TRBJ1-5
d_gene: -
abundance: -
v_gene: TRBV10-3

CDR3nt: TGTGCCAGCAGCCAAGGACAGGGGATCGGTCAGCCCCAGCATTTT
CDR3aa: CASSQGQGIGQPQHF
j_gene: TRBJ1-5
d_gene: TRBD1
abundance: -
v_gene: TRBV3-1/TRBV3-2

CDR3nt: TGCGCCAGTCGAGCCCCGGGGGTCCACCAAGCAGATACGCAGTATTTT
CDR3aa: CASRAPGVHQADTQYF
j_gene: TRBJ2-3
d_gene: -
abundance: -
v_gene: TRBV5-1

CDR3nt: TGTGCCAGTAGTCAGGGACTAGCGGGGGGCCGGGGGGAGACAGATACGCAGTATTTT
CDR3aa: CASSQGLAGGRGETDTQYF
j_gene: TRBJ2-3
d_gene: TRBD2
abundance: -
v_gene: TRBV19

CDR3nt: TGTGCCAGCAGTTACCTCCAGGAGGGAAGTTCACCCCTCCACTTT
CDR3aa: CASSYLQEGSSPLHF
j_gene: TRBJ1-6
d_gene: -
abundance: -
v_gene: TRBV6-5

CDR3nt: TGCGCCAGCGCCCCCGACAGGGACTATGGCTACACCTTC
CDR3aa: CASAPDRDYGYTF
j_gene: TRBJ1-2
d_gene: TRBD1
abundance: once
v_gene: TRBV5-1

CDR3nt: TGCGCCAGCAGCGAAATTCAGGGGGAGTTCGGCAATGAGCAGTTCTTC
CDR3aa: CASSEIQGEFGNEQFF
j_gene: TRBJ2-1
d_gene: TRBD1
abundance: -
v_gene: TRBV5-1

CDR3nt: TGTGCCAGCAGTTACTCGACTCTAGCGGTTAACACAGATACGCAGTATTTT
CDR3aa: CASSYSTLAVNTDTQYF
j_gene: TRBJ2-3
d_gene: TRBD2
abundance: -
v_gene: TRBV6-2/TRBV6-3

CDR3nt: TGTGCCAGCACCCTGAACTGGAGCAATGAGCAGTTCTTC
CDR3aa: CASTLNWSNEQFF
j_gene: TRBJ2-1
d_gene: -
abundance: -
v_gene: TRBV2

CDR3nt: TGTGCCAGCAGGGGGGACACGGTAACACACGAGCAGTACTTC
CDR3aa: CASRGDTVTHEQYF
j_gene: TRBJ2-7
d_gene: -
abundance: -
v_gene: TRBV2

CDR3nt: TGTGCCAGCAGTTTAAACAGGGACTACGAGCAGTACTTC
CDR3aa: CASSLNRDYEQYF
j_gene: TRBJ2-7
d_gene: -
abundance: -
v_gene: TRBV12-3/TRBV12-4

CDR3nt: TGTGCCAGCAGCTCCGGACAGGGTAAGGGGAACTATGGCTACACCTTC
CDR3aa: CASSSGQGKGNYGYTF
j_gene: TRBJ1-2
d_gene: TRBD1
abundance: -
v_gene: TRBV5-4

CDR3nt: TGTGCCAGTAGTCCCCATCGACAGGGTTGGAACACCGGGGAGCTGTTTTTT
CDR3aa: CASSPHRQGWNTGELFF
j_gene: TRBJ2-2
d_gene: TRBD1
abundance: -
v_gene: TRBV19

CDR3nt: TGCGCCAGCAGCTACGACAGGGTGGACGGTGGCTACACCTTC
CDR3aa: CASSYDRVDGGYTF
j_gene: TRBJ1-2
d_gene: TRBD1
abundance: -
v_gene: TRBV5-1

CDR3nt: TGTGCCACCCAGGGGGCGCCGGTGCCCCAGCATTTT
CDR3aa: CATQGAPVPQHF
j_gene: TRBJ1-5
d_gene: TRBD1
abundance: -
v_gene: TRBV6-5

CDR3nt: TGCAGTGCCCCGGCAGGAGATACGCAGTATTTT
CDR3aa: CSAPAGDTQYF
j_gene: TRBJ2-3
d_gene: -
abundance: -
v_gene: TRBV20-1

CDR3nt: TGCGCCAGCAGTAGTGAGGGAAGTTTTATCGATGAGCAGTTCTTC
CDR3aa: CASSSEGSFIDEQFF
j_gene: TRBJ2-1
d_gene: -
abundance: once
v_gene: TRBV5-1

CDR3nt: TGCGCCAGCAGCCTCCCGGGACAGGGCTTTTCACCCCTCCACTTT
CDR3aa: CASSLPGQGFSPLHF
j_gene: TRBJ1-6
d_gene: TRBD1
abundance: once
v_gene: TRBV4-1

CDR3nt: TGTGCCAGCAGTTGGAGCTCTGGAAACACCATATATTTT
CDR3aa: CASSWSSGNTIYF
j_gene: TRBJ1-3
d_gene: -
abundance: -
v_gene: TRBV6-5

CDR3nt: TGTGCCAGCAGTTTTCCTACCGGGACAGGGGGCGAGCAGTACTTC
CDR3aa: CASSFPTGTGGEQYF
j_gene: TRBJ2-7
d_gene: TRBD1
abundance: -
v_gene: TRBV28

CDR3nt: TGTGCCAGCAGTTTGCAGGGTAGCTCTGGAAACACCATATATTTT
CDR3aa: CASSLQGSSGNTIYF
j_gene: TRBJ1-3
d_gene: -
abundance: -
v_gene: TRBV6-5

CDR3nt: TGCGCCAGCAGCCAAGATCCAAATGGACAGGGGCAGGAAGCTTTCTTT
CDR3aa: CASSQDPNGQGQEAFF
j_gene: TRBJ1-1
d_gene: TRBD1
abundance: -
v_gene: TRBV4-1

CDR3nt: TGTGCCTGGAGCCGACAGGGGGTACCAGATACGCAGTATTTT
CDR3aa: CAWSRQGVPDTQYF
j_gene: TRBJ2-3
d_gene: TRBD1
abundance: -
v_gene: TRBV30